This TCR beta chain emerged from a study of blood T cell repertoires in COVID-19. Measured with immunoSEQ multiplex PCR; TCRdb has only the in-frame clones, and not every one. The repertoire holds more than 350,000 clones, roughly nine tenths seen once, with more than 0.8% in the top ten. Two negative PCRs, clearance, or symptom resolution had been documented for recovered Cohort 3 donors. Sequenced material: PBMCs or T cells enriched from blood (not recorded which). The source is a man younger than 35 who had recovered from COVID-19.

CDR3 loop: CASCRQNQPQHF. CDR3 DNA: TGTGCCAGCTGTCGACAGAATCAGCCCCAGCATTTT. The V gene is TRBV12-3 or TRBV12-4, the J gene TRBJ1-5, with a possible D match to TRBD1 (5 bases). Between the trimmed V and J ends, which lost 8 bases and 4 bases, there was a span of 9 bases. CDR3 length: 12 residues.